This T cell receptor (beta chain) was identified during a study of T cell repertoires in cytomegalovirus infection. Turning to the study itself: Carrying CMV and the relevant HLA type showed in public TCR beta signatures. Study-wide findings and caveats: There were HLA-C-restricted CMV-specific TCR beta clonotypes dominating the ex vivo response. Individuals carrying CMV plus the relevant HLA were identified by cumulative frequency of public TCR beta families.

The sample holds a few counts of this clonotype. Antigen unknown. The V gene's germline CDR1 is SGHTA and CDR2 FQGNSA. V dropped 5 bases and J dropped 4; count of bases not matched to a gene: 12. CDR3 length equals 17 residues. Via MiXCR, TCRdb re-called the reads, giving one row per CDR3 protein. The sample includes approximately 750,000 distinct CDR3 sequences, about a third seen only once; the top ten take roughly 2.8%. The gene calls are TRBV7-2 and TRBJ2-1, with 9 bases that match TRBD2. This TCR derives from a human donor in good health (CMV status not recorded). Some clones in this sample may be carry-over from other donors' samples. Sequencing input: PBMCs. The CDR3 DNA reads as TGTGCCAGCAGCGGCTCCCGGTCTAGCGGGAAATACAATGAGCAGTTCTTC. This sequence encodes CASSGSRSSGKYNEQFF. The variable domain in full, completed from reference TRBV7-2 and TRBJ2-1, reads GAGVSQSPSNKVTEKGKDVELRCDPISGHTALYWYRQSLGQGLEFLIYFQGNSAPDKSGLPSDRFSAERTGGSVSTLTIQRTQQEDSAVYLCASSGSRSSGKYNEQFFGPGTRLTVL.